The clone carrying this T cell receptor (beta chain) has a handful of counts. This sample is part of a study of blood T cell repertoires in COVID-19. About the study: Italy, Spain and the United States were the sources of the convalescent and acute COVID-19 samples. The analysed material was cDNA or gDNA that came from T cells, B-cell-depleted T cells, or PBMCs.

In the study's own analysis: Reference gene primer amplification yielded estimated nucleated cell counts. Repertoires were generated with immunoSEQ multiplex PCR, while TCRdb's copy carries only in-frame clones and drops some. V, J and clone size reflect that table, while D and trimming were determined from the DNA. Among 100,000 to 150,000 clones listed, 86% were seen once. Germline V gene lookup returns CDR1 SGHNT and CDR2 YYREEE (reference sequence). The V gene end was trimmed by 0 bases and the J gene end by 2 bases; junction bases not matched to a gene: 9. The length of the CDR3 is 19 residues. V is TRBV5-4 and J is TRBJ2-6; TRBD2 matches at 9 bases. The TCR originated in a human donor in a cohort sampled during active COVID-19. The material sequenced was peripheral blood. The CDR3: CASSLGLRLAGTGANVLTF. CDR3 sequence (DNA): TGTGCCAGCAGCTTGGGTTTGCGTCTAGCGGGGACTGGGGCCAACGTCCTGACTTTC.